Shown below are 5 T cell receptor beta chains from a single sample sequenced in a study of shared clonotypes between healthy human individuals. Naivety among CD8 cells was defined by CD45RO negativity and positive CCR7 selection, thereby excluding terminally differentiated effector memory CD45RA+ cells. TCRdb's copy holds only in-frame clones and misses some; the assay was immunoSEQ multiplex PCR. Among approximately 720,000 clones listed, 92% were seen once. Sequenced sample: naive CD8+ T cells sorted from blood. Receptors originate from a man aged 30 to 39 in good health.

In its sample, this clone was seen a few times. The chain carries TRBV5-4 and TRBJ1-1; D is ambiguous. Germline lookup yields CDR1 SGHNT and CDR2 YYREEE (reference sequence). The CDR3 has 12 amino acids. Trimming removed 0 bases at V and 11 bases at J, with 11 bases between. The CDR3 reads CASSLERAGAFF. The CDR3, as DNA: TGTGCCAGCAGCTTGGAGAGGGCTGGTGCTTTCTTT.

V gene TRBV5-1 combines with J gene TRBJ2-6, with D possibly being TRBD1 (6 bases). Trimming left V 4 bases short and J 0 bases short, with 8 bases between. The CDR3 spans 15 residues. Germline CDR1 and CDR2: SGHRS and YFSETQ. The CDR3 here is CASSPTGSGANVLTF. The CDR3 DNA reads as TGCGCCAGCAGCCCGACAGGCTCTGGGGCCAACGTCCTGACTTTC.

CDR3 nucleotides: TGTGCCAGCAGTATACTAGCGGGGCGCAATGAGCAGTTCTTC. Translating it yields CASSILAGRNEQFF. The chain has TRBV27 and TRBJ2-1, with 10 bases aligning to TRBD2. This CDR3 comprises 14 residues. V was pared by 5 bases and J by 6 bases, with 4 bases of the junction left unmatched. Germline V gene sequence: CDR1 MNHEY, CDR2 SMNVEV (reference sequence).

In its sample, this clone was seen once. This rearrangement joins TRBV18 to TRBJ2-7, with 7 bases that match TRBD1. Per the germline V gene, CDR1 is KGHSH and CDR2 is LQKENI. The CDR3 totals 15 residues. The V gene end was trimmed by 0 bases and the J gene end by 0 bases; junction bases not matched to a gene: 2. The CDR3 is CASSPPGTASYEQYF. CDR3 coding DNA: TGTGCCAGCTCACCACCCGGGACAGCCTCCTACGAGCAGTACTTC.

This clone showed up just a few times. The rearrangement links TRBV28 to TRBJ1-4; D gene unclear. Germline V lookup: CDR1 MDHEN, CDR2 SYDVKM. Trimming took off 2 bases at V and 7 bases at J, with 8 bases between the two ends. CDR3 length: 13 residues. The CDR3 is CASSLLRTEKLFF. CDR3 DNA: TGTGCCAGCAGTTTACTCCGGACTGAAAAACTGTTTTTT.